The source of this TCR beta chain is a study of blood T cell repertoires in COVID-19. Study-wide background: T cells, B-cell-depleted T cells, or PBMCs supplied cDNA or gDNA.

J was trimmed by 2 bases and V by 0 bases; bases with no gene match: 11. This CDR3 has 18 amino acids. Germline CDR1 is KGHSH and CDR2 is LQKENI. How the authors handled the data: By means of reference gene primer amplification, nucleated cell counts were estimated. Profiling relied on immunoSEQ multiplex PCR, and the TCRdb table lists in-frame clones only, not all of them. Clonal size and the V and J genes are those of that table, whereas D and trimming came from the DNA. The sample lists about 190,000 clones; around 84% were seen once. This chain joins TRBV18 and TRBJ2-5; the match to TRBD2 covers 8 bases. The receptor was isolated from a woman aged 25 to 39 who had recovered from COVID-19. Material for sequencing was PBMCs or T cells enriched from blood (not recorded which). The CDR3 nucleotides are TGTGCCAGCTCACCACCCATCTCAGCGGGGGATTATCAAGAGACCCAGTACTTC. It encodes CASSPPISAGDYQETQYF.